One sample yielded the 32 T cell receptor beta chains listed below, sequenced in a study of human T cells and chemical hapten exposure. The time point here: patch test 2, 6 weeks after DPC sensitization. Treatment meaning: therapeutic diphenylcyclopropenone sensitization with weekly scalp DPC. TCRdb ran MiXCR on the RACE reads and lists one entry per CDR3 protein. The sample shows 80,000 to 95,000 distinct CDR3 sequences, approximately 10% of them seen only once. The sequencing here drew on whole blood, taken in connection with sensitization to the hapten diphenylcyclopropenone (DPC). The receptors here all came from a man between 18 and 29 years old with alopecia areata. Some clones in this sample may be carry-over from other donors' samples.

Many counts were recorded for this clonotype. The chain carries TRBV12-3 or TRBV12-4 and TRBJ2-4, with a weak D call TRBD2 (5 bases). This CDR3 spans 16 amino acids. Trimming took 2 bases from V and 1 from J, leaving 12 bases between them. This CDR3 reads CASSLRGYGAKNIQYF. The CDR3 DNA is TGTGCCAGCAGTTTACGCGGGTACGGGGCCAAAAACATTCAGTACTTC.

This clonotype was seen at least ten times. The chain is built from TRBV29-1 and TRBJ2-3; perhaps TRBD2 as D (6 bases). The CDR3 loop spans 13 amino acids. Germline CDR1 and CDR2: SQVTM and ANQGSEA. V lost 5 bases, J lost 3 bases, and 12 bases lay in between. CDR3 loop: CSVRRGTTDTQYF. The CDR3 nucleotides are TGCAGCGTTAGGAGGGGAACGACAGATACGCAGTATTTT.

V is TRBV6-2 or TRBV6-3 and J is TRBJ2-3, with TRBD2 as a possible D gene (5 bases). The CDR3 has 15 amino acids. Germline lookup yields CDR1 MNHEY and CDR2 SVGEGT. Trimming left V 7 bases short and J 2 bases short, with 16 bases between. The CDR3 loop reads CASTRRQTYTDTQYF. The CDR3 nucleotides are TGTGCCAGCACCCGGAGGCAGACCTACACAGATACGCAGTATTTT.

The chain employs TRBV24-1 and TRBJ2-1, with D unclear. The CDR3 sequence is 13 residues long. V was clipped by 4 bases and J by 10 bases, with 13 bases between them. The V gene's germline CDR1 is KGHDR and CDR2 SFDVKD. CDR3: CATSDPNSKEQFF. The CDR3 DNA sequence: TGTGCCACCAGTGACCCAAACAGTAAGGAGCAGTTCTTC.

The CDR3 DNA reads TGTGCTAGTGACACCCCCGACAGGGTAACGGAGACCCAGTACTTC. Translation gives CASDTPDRVTETQYF. The genes are TRBV12-5 and TRBJ2-5; TRBD1 aligns across 7 bases. Trimming removed 7 bases from V and 5 bases from J; junction bases left unmatched: 13. The CDR3 is 15 amino acids. The germline V gene has CDR1 LGHNT and CDR2 FRNRAP. The complete variable domain, with remaining parts taken from reference TRBV12-5 and TRBJ2-5, reads DARVTQTPRHKVTEMGQEVTMRCQPILGHNTVFWYRQTMMQGLELLAYFRNRAPLDDSGMPKDRFSAEMPDATLATLKIQPSEPRDSAVYFCASDTPDRVTETQYFGPGTRLLVL.

The sample holds many counts of this clonotype. The chain joins TRBV4-1 to TRBJ2-1, with D tentatively TRBD2 (5 bases). This CDR3 comprises 16 residues. Germline assignment: CDR1 MGHRA and CDR2 YSYEKL. Deletions cut 4 bases from V and 0 bases from J, with 13 bases between. The CDR3 sequence: CASSLKRGSSYNEQFF. The CDR3 coding sequence is TGCGCCAGCAGCCTAAAACGGGGAAGCTCCTACAATGAGCAGTTCTTC.

In its sample, this clonotype was seen many times. The CDR3: CASSLQVGGNSPLHF. In DNA, the CDR3 is TGTGCCAGCAGTTTACAGGTTGGAGGGAATTCACCCCTCCACTTT. The chain has TRBV2 and TRBJ1-6; D is perhaps TRBD1 (5 bases). Trimming left V 5 bases short and J 7 bases short, with 15 bases between. Germline V gene lookup returns CDR1 SNHLY and CDR2 FYNNEI. The CDR3 loop spans 15 amino acids.

This clonotype was observed at least ten times. This rearrangement joins TRBV14 to TRBJ2-1, with D unclear. CDR1 is SGHDN, CDR2 FVKESK, per germline. Trimming left V 4 bases short and J 13 bases short, with 17 bases between. The CDR3 runs to 13 residues. The CDR3 here is CASSPFQAGIQFF. In nucleotides, the CDR3 is TGTGCCAGCAGCCCGTTTCAAGCTGGAATACAGTTCTTC.

This clonotype came up a few times. J is TRBJ2-7 and V is TRBV5-1; the D gene is possibly TRBD1 (6 bases). Trimming took 4 bases from V and 1 from J, leaving 15 bases between them. The V gene's germline CDR1 is SGHRS and CDR2 YFSETQ. This CDR3 has 15 amino acids. The CDR3 loop is CASSRDRIGSYEQYF. In DNA, the CDR3 is TGCGCCAGCAGCCGAGACAGGATAGGGTCCTACGAGCAGTACTTC.

This clonotype was seen repeatedly, ten times or more. The genes are TRBV7-9 and TRBJ1-2, with D possibly TRBD1 on 5 matching bases. The CDR3 has 14 amino acids. Looked up from germline, CDR1 is SEHNR and CDR2 is FQNEAQ (reference sequence). V was cut by 5 bases and J by 3 bases, with 13 bases left in between. For the CDR3, the DNA is TGTGCCAGCAGCCAAGTTTTGGGGGACTATGGCTACACCTTC. It translates to CASSQVLGDYGYTF.

The V and J genes are TRBV6-4 and TRBJ2-3; 11 positions agree with TRBD2. V was clipped by 4 bases and J by 2 bases; unmatched bases: 5. The CDR3 is made up of 16 amino acids. The V gene's germline CDR1 is MRHNA and CDR2 SNTAGT. CDR3 DNA: TGTGCCAGCAGTGTGACTAGCGGGGAGACCACAGATACGCAGTATTTT. As protein: CASSVTSGETTDTQYF.

The chain couples TRBV21-1 to TRBJ1-5; the D call of TRBD1 is as the table states it, not checked on the DNA. TRBV21-1 corresponds to a pseudogene. The CDR3 has 19 residues. In DNA form, the CDR3 reads TGTGCCGGACACAAAGAAAAGACATACGAGGGACAGGACAATCAGCCCCAGCATTTT. Amino acid sequence: CAGHKEKTYEGQDNQPQHF.

This clonotype showed up many times. The chain links TRBV7-7 to TRBJ2-1; 8 positions agree with TRBD1. This CDR3 is 15 amino acids long. From germline, CDR1 is SSHAT and CDR2 FNYEAQ (reference sequence). The V segment lost 5 bases and the J segment 2 bases; nucleotides outside the gene matches: 5. This chain's CDR3 is CASSVGQGAYNEQFF. The CDR3 region has the DNA TGTGCCAGCAGCGTAGGACAGGGAGCCTACAATGAGCAGTTCTTC.

There are many counts of this clonotype. This sequence joins TRBV28 and TRBJ2-7; the D is unclear. V was shortened by 4 bases and J by 1 base, with 8 bases between the two germline ends. CDR3 length: 13 residues. The germline V gene encodes CDR1 MDHEN and CDR2 SYDVKM. CDR3: CASSSLMSYEQYV. CDR3 nucleotide sequence: TGTGCCAGCAGTTCCCTTATGTCCTACGAGCAGTACGTC.

Only one count was recorded for this clonotype. This rearrangement joins TRBV7-3 to TRBJ2-1; 9 nucleotides line up with TRBD1. V lost 5 bases to trimming and J lost 7 bases; unmatched junction nucleotides: 9. Germline lookup yields CDR1 SGHTA and CDR2 FQGTGA. The CDR3 loop spans 15 amino acids. The CDR3 bases are TGTGCCAGCAGCCAGGAACAGGGGGCTTTGAATGAGCAGTTCTTC. Translated, it gives CASSQEQGALNEQFF.

This clonotype was recorded many times. V usage is TRBV29-1 and J usage is TRBJ2-1; TRBD1 agrees at 8 bases. The germline CDR1 and CDR2 sequences are SQVTM and ANQGSEA. V lost 7 bases and J lost 7; bases outside the gene matches: 9. This CDR3 is built from 13 residues. The CDR3 here is CSADRALGNEQFF. Here the CDR3 DNA reads TGCAGCGCGGACAGGGCCTTGGGTAATGAGCAGTTCTTC.

Concerning this clonotype itself: A clone one base away is much larger, so this may be a read error. The CDR3 DNA is TGTGCCAGCAGTCCCTGGATCGAAAAAACTTCGTACTTC. It encodes CASSPWIEKTSYF. The genes are TRBV2 and TRBJ2-7; D uncertain. The germline V and J ends were trimmed by 5 bases and 12 bases, with 20 bases remaining between them. The CDR3 spans 13 residues. CDR1 and CDR2 from the germline V gene are SNHLY and FYNNEI.

V gene TRBV3-1 combines with J gene TRBJ1-2; D uncertain. V dropped 1 base and J dropped 4 bases, with 7 bases sitting between them. This CDR3 is 13 amino acids long. Germline loops: CDR1 LGHDT, CDR2 YNNKEL (reference sequence). CDR3 sequence (DNA): TGTGCCAGCAGCCAAGGGGTAGGCTATGGCTACACCTTC. It translates to CASSQGVGYGYTF.

The J gene is TRBJ2-5, the V gene TRBV6-2 or TRBV6-3, with D perhaps TRBD1 (5 bases). The CDR3 covers 14 residues. Per germline, CDR1 MNHEY and CDR2 SVGEGT. Trimming took 4 bases from V and 5 from J, leaving 14 bases between them. CDR3 in amino acids: CASSLNPWGETQYF. The DNA for the CDR3 is TGTGCCAGCAGTTTGAATCCCTGGGGCGAGACCCAGTACTTC.

The chain employs TRBV11-3 and TRBJ2-3, with D hard to call. CDR3 length: 17 amino acids. The V end lost 1 base, the J end lost 2 bases, and 16 bases lay between the germline ends. Germline CDR1 SGHNT, CDR2 YENEEA. The CDR3 nucleotides are TGTGCCAGCAGCTTAGTCTCGGTTGGCGGAAACACAGATACGCAGTATTTT. Translating it yields CASSLVSVGGNTDTQYF.

The J gene is TRBJ1-5, the V gene TRBV29-1; tentatively, D is TRBD1 (5 bases). This CDR3 has 13 residues. From germline, CDR1 is SQVTM and CDR2 ANQGSEA. Deletions cut 6 bases from V and 3 bases from J, with 12 bases between. The CDR3 loop reads CSVRDGYNQPQHF. The CDR3 bases are TGCAGCGTGAGGGACGGATACAATCAGCCCCAGCATTTT. Using reference TRBV29-1 and TRBJ1-5 for the parts outside the CDR3, the full variable domain is SAVISQKPSRDICQRGTSLTIQCQVDSQVTMMFWYRQQPGQSLTLIATANQGSEATYESGFVIDKFPISRPNLTFSTLTVSNMSPEDSSIYLCSVRDGYNQPQHFGDGTRLSIL.

The chain uses TRBV12-3 or TRBV12-4 and TRBJ2-2; a possible D gene is TRBD1 (6 bases). The CDR3 has 14 amino acids. The germline V and J ends were trimmed by 4 bases and 6 bases, with 12 bases remaining between them. CDR3 bases: TGTGCCAGCAGTTCAGGGCAGGGGTCCGGGGAGCTGTTTTTT. Encoded protein: CASSSGQGSGELFF.

This clonotype was counted between two and nine times. This rearrangement joins TRBV20-1 to TRBJ2-5, with D perhaps matching TRBD2 (6 bases). Trimming left V 3 bases short and J 5 bases short, with 13 bases between. The germline CDR1 and CDR2 sequences are DFQATT and SNEGSKA (reference sequence). This CDR3 is 13 amino acids long. The CDR3 DNA reads TGCAGTGCTAGTAGCAGGGCGGGGGAGACCCAGTACTTC. Translation gives CSASSRAGETQYF.

About this clonotype itself: A much bigger clone sits one base away, suggesting this may be a read error. This chain links TRBV18 with TRBJ1-1; D gene unclear. The CDR3 spans 15 residues. Germline-derived CDR1 and CDR2 are KGHSH and LQKENI. The V end was cut by 3 bases, the J end by 3 bases, with 14 bases between. CDR3 DNA: TGTGCCAGCTCACCGGACGGAATCATGTACACTGAAGCTTTCTTT. This translates into CASSPDGIMYTEAFF.

The genes are TRBV6-2 or TRBV6-3 and TRBJ2-1; maybe TRBD2 (6 bases). The germline V and J ends were trimmed by 6 bases and 3 bases, with 15 bases remaining between them. The CDR3 length is 15 residues. The germline V gene encodes CDR1 MNHEY and CDR2 SVGEGT. In nucleotides, the CDR3 is TGTGCCAGCAGCATCGGGGGAAGGGGCTACAATGAGCAGTTCTTC. This sequence encodes CASSIGGRGYNEQFF.

The V gene is TRBV9, the J gene TRBJ1-1, with D uncertain. The ends were cut back, 0 bases at V and 4 bases at J, with 7 bases in the middle. Germline V gene data show CDR1 as SGDLS and CDR2 as YYNGEE. The CDR3 loop spans 13 amino acids. CDR3: CASSVVVGTEAFF. The DNA of the CDR3 is TGTGCCAGCAGCGTAGTGGTCGGCACTGAAGCTTTCTTT.

This clonotype was seen only a few times. The chain combines TRBV20-1 with TRBJ1-1; D is perhaps TRBD1 (5 bases). The V end was cut by 8 bases, the J end by 0 bases, with 10 bases between. CDR1 is DFQATT and CDR2 is SNEGSKA in the germline V gene (reference sequence). The CDR3 is made up of 12 amino acids. The CDR3 coding sequence is TGCAGTCGGTTAGGGGTGAACACTGAAGCTTTCTTT. Its protein product is CSRLGVNTEAFF.

The chain has TRBV12-5 and TRBJ2-7; tentative D call: TRBD1 (6 bases). V was shortened by 10 bases and J by 0 bases, with 13 bases between the two germline ends. CDR1 is LGHNT and CDR2 is FRNRAP in the germline V gene. The length of the CDR3 is 13 residues. The CDR3 region is CAKPDRNSYEQYF. The CDR3 DNA follows: TGTGCTAAACCCGACAGGAACTCCTACGAGCAGTACTTC.

This clonotype was counted only a few times. The J gene is TRBJ1-1, the V gene TRBV5-1; D is unclear. The length of the CDR3 is 14 residues. V lost 4 bases, J lost 7 bases, and 17 bases lay in between. Germline V gives CDR1 SGHRS, CDR2 YFSETQ. This CDR3 is CASSPDGFPLEAFF. CDR3 nucleotide sequence: TGCGCCAGCAGCCCCGACGGTTTTCCCCTTGAAGCTTTCTTT.

The chain uses TRBV4-1 and TRBJ1-5; D unclear. CDR1 and CDR2 from the germline V gene are MGHRA and YSYEKL. Trimming removed 2 bases at V and 5 bases at J, with 13 bases between. This CDR3 spans 15 amino acids. Written as DNA, the CDR3 is TGCGCCAGCAGCCAATTCGGACTGGCAGATCAGCCCCAGCATTTT. Residues: CASSQFGLADQPQHF.

This clonotype has more than one count but fewer than ten. This chain uses TRBV6-4 with TRBJ2-1; the D gene is possibly TRBD2 (7 bases). V was cut by 4 bases and J by 9 bases, with 16 bases left in between. The CDR3 has 14 amino acids. The germline V gene encodes CDR1 MRHNA and CDR2 SNTAGT. CDR3 region: CASSVVGGLAEQFF. CDR3 DNA sequence: TGTGCCAGCAGTGTGGTGGGGGGGCTCGCTGAGCAGTTCTTC.

In its sample, this clonotype was seen many times. V and J are TRBV6-2 or TRBV6-3 and TRBJ1-5, with TRBD1 matching 12 bases. J was trimmed by 6 bases and V by 4 bases; bases with no gene match: 4. The CDR3 loop spans 15 amino acids. The V gene's germline CDR1 is MNHEY and CDR2 SVGEGT. The CDR3 DNA reads as TGTGCCAGCAGTTCTTGGGACAGGGGGCCTCAGCCCCAGCATTTT. It is translated as CASSSWDRGPQPQHF.